A single sample is the source of the 7 T cell receptor beta chains below, sequenced in a study of identical twins. Each CDR3 protein is one row after TCRdb ran MiXCR on the 5' RACE reads. There are nearly 200,000 distinct CDR3 sequences in the sample; approximately 15% occur only once, and 40% lies in the top ten. In addition, the sample was reused for a study of T cells expressing NK-cell markers.

Sequencing input: CD8+ T cells sorted from blood. Receptor source: a woman aged 18-29 years in good health.

This clonotype was recorded a few times. V usage is TRBV20-1 and J usage is TRBJ2-7; unclear D gene. Germline V lookup: CDR1 DFQATT, CDR2 SNEGSKA (reference sequence). The CDR3 runs to 15 residues. V was trimmed by 0 bases and J by 0 bases, leaving 12 bases between them. The chain's CDR3 is CSARDPLAASYEQYF. The CDR3 nucleotides are TGCAGTGCTAGAGATCCCCTGGCGGCCTCCTACGAGCAGTACTTC.

This clonotype was detected only a few times. The chain combines TRBV7-9 with TRBJ2-7, with a weak D call TRBD2 (5 bases). CDR3 size: 13 residues. CDR1 is SEHNR and CDR2 is FQNEAQ in the germline V gene (reference sequence). Trimming removed 3 bases at V and 2 bases at J, with 8 bases between. The CDR3, as DNA: TGTGCCAGCAGCTTGACTACCACCTACGAGCAGTACTTC. It encodes CASSLTTTYEQYF.

This chain uses TRBV12-3 or TRBV12-4 with TRBJ2-1; the D call may be TRBD1 or TRBD2 (5 bases each). The CDR3 is 13 amino acids. The V gene lost 2 bases and the J gene lost 7 bases, with 9 bases spanning the gap. CDR3 sequence reads: CASSLTGTNEQFF. The CDR3 DNA sequence: TGTGCCAGCAGTTTAACGGGGACGAATGAGCAGTTCTTC.

The sample holds a few counts of this clonotype. The chain recombines TRBV6-2 or TRBV6-3 with TRBJ1-1; a possible D gene is TRBD1 (6 bases). The germline V gene encodes CDR1 MNHEY and CDR2 SVGEGT. Trimming removed 9 bases from V and 1 base from J, with 21 bases in between. This CDR3 is 16 amino acids long. The CDR3 region is CASHWDVRQENTEAFF. CDR3 sequence (DNA): TGTGCCAGTCACTGGGACGTCAGACAGGAGAACACTGAAGCTTTCTTT.

This clonotype turned up a few times. V is TRBV4-2 and J is TRBJ2-1, with 7 bases fitting TRBD2. The CDR3 consists of 16 residues. The germline CDR1 and CDR2 sequences are LGHNA and YNFKEQ. J was trimmed by 2 bases and V by 3 bases; bases with no gene match: 7. The CDR3 loop is CASSHLVAGAYNEQFF. Here the CDR3 DNA reads TGTGCCAGCAGCCATTTAGTCGCGGGGGCCTACAATGAGCAGTTCTTC.

This clonotype was seen only a few times. The chain is built from TRBV15 and TRBJ1-6; D not resolved. The V gene lost 3 bases and the J gene lost 7 bases, with 13 bases spanning the gap. Germline CDR1 reads LNHNV; CDR2 reads YYDKDF (reference sequence). The CDR3 is 15 residues long. In DNA, the CDR3 is TGTGCCACCAGCAGGGGCCGGGCCCAAAATTCACCCCTCCACTTT. Protein sequence: CATSRGRAQNSPLHF.

The CDR3 DNA reads as TGTGCCAGCAGCTCGCCGACAGGGGGTAGGCTAGCGGGAGATAGAGAGACCCAGTACTTC. Residues: CASSSPTGGRLAGDRETQYF. V is TRBV11-2 and J is TRBJ2-5, with D perhaps matching TRBD2 (10 bases). The CDR3 is 20 residues long. CDR1 and CDR2 from the germline V gene are SGHAT and FQNNGV. V gave up 4 bases and J gave up 4 bases, with 31 bases separating them.